A selection of T cell receptor beta chains follows, all from one sample in a study of CXCR3-negative and CXCR3-positive naive CD8 T cells. TCRdb re-called the 5' RACE reads; every CDR3 protein appears as one record, without DNA. The listing contains 130,000 to 150,000 distinct CDR3 sequences. The sequenced sample was naive CXCR3+ CD8+ T cells from blood. The receptors originated from a human donor in good health. Some clones in this sample may be carry-over from other donors' samples. The CDR3 runs from the conserved cysteine through the conserved F or W.

V gene,J gene,CDR3 protein
TRBV21-1,TRBJ2-2,CARRQGNTGELFF
TRBV15,TRBJ2-7,CATSRDRGRESYEQYF
TRBV27,TRBJ2-1,CASSTYRGGYRQFF
TRBV3-1,TRBJ2-2,CASSHGLASRNTGELFF
TRBV12-3/TRBV12-4,TRBJ2-7,CASMVLPDPYYEQYF
TRBV21-1,TRBJ2-7,CASSTPEKGSSYEQYF
TRBV5-1,TRBJ2-7,CASSRTGTGVPPDEQYF
TRBV29-1,TRBJ2-7,CSVEGRTSGRATYEQYF
TRBV23-1,TRBJ2-2,CASSAVWTGELFF
TRBV11-3,TRBJ2-6,CASSWRQSSGANVLTF
TRBV25-1,TRBJ1-2,CASNAGGAGYTF
TRBV7-7,TRBJ2-7,CASSIPAGMISYEQYF
TRBV25-1,TRBJ1-1,CASSTGSTEAFF
TRBV6-2/TRBV6-3,TRBJ2-1,CASRKDRDGPFF
TRBV29-1,TRBJ1-2,CSGTETNYGYTF
TRBV30,TRBJ2-1,CAWSPLAGSYNEQFF
TRBV20-1,TRBJ2-7,CSAGEVGGQYF
TRBV21-1,TRBJ2-7,CASSKDPGGGQGKPFAYEQYF
TRBV29-1,TRBJ2-7,CSGSGSSYEQYF
TRBV6-5,TRBJ2-7,CASSYGTGVGEQYF
TRBV29-1,TRBJ2-5,CSVEGGALETQYF
TRBV10-3,TRBJ2-7,CAISDPIDITYEQYF
TRBV12-3/TRBV12-4,TRBJ2-7,CASTSGTGWGEQYF
TRBV6-4,TRBJ2-3,CATSTSGGTDTQYF
TRBV28,TRBJ1-5,CASSLQGIYSNQPQHF
TRBV6-6,TRBJ1-2,CASTGIPASGYTF
TRBV24-1,TRBJ2-3,CATSVGNRGWDTQYF
TRBV28,TRBJ2-3,CATINSGGGTDTQYF
TRBV28,TRBJ2-3,CASRDTGTSTDTQYF
TRBV28,TRBJ2-5,CASSPTEDRVQETQYF
TRBV7-3,TRBJ2-3,CASSLAGGSDTQYF
TRBV29-1,TRBJ2-7,CSVESLGTETYEQYF
TRBV7-9,TRBJ2-7,CASSLRGQPTYEQYF
TRBV7-2,TRBJ2-3,CASSLEWREAQYF
TRBV7-8,TRBJ2-2,CASSLNDGTGELFF
TRBV12-3/TRBV12-4,TRBJ2-3,CASSFLGDPLSSTDTQYF
TRBV3-1,TRBJ2-7,CASSQDRGTPSIYEQYF
TRBV20-1,TRBJ2-7,CSAQPTRGGEQYF
TRBV5-1,TRBJ2-5,CASSVTGDLRF
TRBV28,TRBJ2-7,CAGSPSRYEQYF
TRBV29-1,TRBJ2-7,CSVVLGGSFYEQYF
TRBV29-1,TRBJ2-3,CSVEESRTSGTDTQYF
TRBV7-2,TRBJ2-7,CASTLRGGAHYEQYF
TRBV28,TRBJ2-7,CASEAVGGRIGFEQYF
TRBV5-1,TRBJ1-1,CASSPSQGALRLNTEAFF
TRBV30,TRBJ2-2,CAWMDFTGELFF
TRBV12-3/TRBV12-4,TRBJ2-7,CASSPSGARSYEQYF